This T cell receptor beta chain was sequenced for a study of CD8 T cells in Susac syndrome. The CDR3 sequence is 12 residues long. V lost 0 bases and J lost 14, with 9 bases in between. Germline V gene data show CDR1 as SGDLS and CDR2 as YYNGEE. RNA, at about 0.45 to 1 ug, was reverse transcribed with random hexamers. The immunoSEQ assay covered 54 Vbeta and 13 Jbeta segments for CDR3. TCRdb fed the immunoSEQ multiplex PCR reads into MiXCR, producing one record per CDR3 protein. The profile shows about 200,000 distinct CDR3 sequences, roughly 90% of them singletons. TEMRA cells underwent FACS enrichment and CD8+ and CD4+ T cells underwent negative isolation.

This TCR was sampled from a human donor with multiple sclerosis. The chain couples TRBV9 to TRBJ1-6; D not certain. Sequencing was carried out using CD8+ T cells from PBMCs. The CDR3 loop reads CASSVGSRALHF. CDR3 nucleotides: TGTGCCAGCAGCGTAGGGTCCCGGGCCCTCCACTTT. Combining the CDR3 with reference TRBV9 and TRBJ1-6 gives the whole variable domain DSGVTQTPKHLITATGQRVTLRCSPRSGDLSVYWYQQSLDQGLQFLIQYYNGEERAKGNILERFSAQQFPDLHSELNLSSLELGDSALYFCASSVGSRALHFGNGTRLTVT.